This entry describes one T cell receptor beta chain. CDR3 size: 18 residues. CDR1 and CDR2 (germline): SGHRS, YFSETQ. Between the trimmed V and J ends, which lost 1 base and 3 bases, there was a span of 22 bases. This sample stems from a study of shared clonotypes between healthy human individuals. Here immunoSEQ multiplex PCR was the method, and the copy in TCRdb shows in-frame clones only, minus some. The profile shows approximately 2.5 million clones, 85% to 95% of them singletons. Material: naive CD4+ T cells sorted from blood. Specified subset: CD45RA+ positively selected. This TCR was recovered from a man between 18 and 35 years old in good health. V gene TRBV5-1 combines with J gene TRBJ1-1; TRBD1 might be the D (6 bases). The chain's CDR3 is CASSLMGRRGSSDTEAFF. The CDR3 DNA is TGCGCCAGCAGCTTGATGGGCAGGAGGGGGAGTTCGGACACTGAAGCTTTCTTT.